The sample holds one count of the clone carrying this TCR beta chain. What it binds is not known. The V gene's germline CDR1 is MNHEY and CDR2 SMNVEV (reference sequence). CDR3 length: 15 amino acids. V was clipped by 8 bases and J by 2 bases, with 19 bases between them. Profiled with immunoSEQ multiplex PCR; TCRdb holds only in-frame clones, not every one. This table has about 14,000 clones, roughly 91% appearing once. This record comes from a study of monozygotic twins with cystic fibrosis. About the research overall: Library input was three micrograms of fragmented DNA, with approximately 14 PCR cycles.

Broader study findings: The repertoire was suggested to be naive-dominated, clonality median around 0.0089.

This TCR came from a girl aged 2-10 years with cystic fibrosis. The rearrangement joins TRBV27 to TRBJ2-7; possibly TRBD1 for D (6 bases). Sequenced material: blood. Here the CDR3 reads CASSPSTGVPYEQYF. Written as DNA, the CDR3 is TGTGCCAGCTCCCCCTCGACAGGCGTTCCCTACGAGCAGTACTTC.